A selection of T cell receptor beta chains follows, all from one sample in a study of tumor-infiltrating lymphocytes in localized non-small cell lung cancer. The data were produced by immunoSEQ multiplex PCR, yet TCRdb's version contains in-frame clones alone and is incomplete. The table includes 9,000 to 15,000 clones, roughly three quarters detected once. The sequencing input was uninvolved lung tissue not adjacent to the tumor. All receptors come from a human donor with non-small cell lung cancer. The CDR3 runs from the conserved cysteine through the conserved F or W. Fields, in order: V gene, J gene, CDR3 protein.

>TRBV28|TRBJ2-7
CASSSPVGTYEQYF
>TRBV11-2|TRBJ1-1
CASSLGQGGGTEAFF
>TRBV10-3|TRBJ1-2
CAISEGLGQGAQGYTF
>TRBV28|TRBJ2-1
CASSLLSSGRYNEQFF
>TRBV6-5|TRBJ2-1
CASSYDVSYNEQFF
>TRBV19|TRBJ1-2
CASSKARTENYGYTF
>TRBV11-2|TRBJ2-7
CASSISWGVYEQYF
>TRBV2|TRBJ2-4
CASSSRGRVKNIQYF
>TRBV19|TRBJ1-1
CASSALGNTEAFF
>TRBV2|TRBJ1-2
CASSVYRDGYTF
>TRBV5-8|TRBJ1-2
CASSPGGWDRRGYTF
>TRBV7-8|TRBJ2-5
CASSLRATEETQYF
>TRBV5-1|TRBJ1-1
CASRLQALNTEAFF
>TRBV29-1|TRBJ1-1
CSVATGSTEAFF
>TRBV6-6|TRBJ2-7
CASSPQRTYEQYF
>TRBV10-1|TRBJ2-5
CASSETGTEETQYF
>TRBV29-1|TRBJ1-2
CSVGIGDYGYTF
>TRBV10-1|TRBJ2-5
CASSESMGAAETQYF
>TRBV5-1|TRBJ2-1
CASSLVPRRQSSYNEQFF
>TRBV19|TRBJ1-2
CASSRAGQGIYGYTF
>TRBV14|TRBJ2-5
CASSPFLQGASNRQTQYF
>TRBV7-9|TRBJ1-5
CASSLQGSNQPQHF